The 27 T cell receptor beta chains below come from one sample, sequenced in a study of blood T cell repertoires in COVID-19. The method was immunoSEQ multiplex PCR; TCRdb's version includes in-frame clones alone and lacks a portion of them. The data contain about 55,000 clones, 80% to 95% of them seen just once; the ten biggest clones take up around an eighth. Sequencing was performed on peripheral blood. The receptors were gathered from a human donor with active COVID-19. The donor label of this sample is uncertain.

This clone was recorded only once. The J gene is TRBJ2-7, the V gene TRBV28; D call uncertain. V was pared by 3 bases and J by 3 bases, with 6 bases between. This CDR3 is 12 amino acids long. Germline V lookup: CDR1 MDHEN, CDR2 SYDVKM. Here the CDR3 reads CASSLGHYEQYF. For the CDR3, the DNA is TGTGCCAGCAGTTTGGGCCACTACGAGCAGTACTTC.

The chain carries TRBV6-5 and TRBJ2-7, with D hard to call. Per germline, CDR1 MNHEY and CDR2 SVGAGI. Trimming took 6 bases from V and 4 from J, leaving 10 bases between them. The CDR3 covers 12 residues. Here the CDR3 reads CASSATMYEQYF. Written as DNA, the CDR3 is TGTGCCAGCAGCGCCACAATGTACGAGCAGTACTTC.

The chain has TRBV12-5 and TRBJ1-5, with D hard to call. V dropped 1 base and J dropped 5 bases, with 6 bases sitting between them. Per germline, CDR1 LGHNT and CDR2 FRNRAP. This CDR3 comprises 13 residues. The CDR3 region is CASGLAGYQPQHF. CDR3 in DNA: TGTGCTAGTGGTTTGGCCGGGTATCAGCCCCAGCATTTT.

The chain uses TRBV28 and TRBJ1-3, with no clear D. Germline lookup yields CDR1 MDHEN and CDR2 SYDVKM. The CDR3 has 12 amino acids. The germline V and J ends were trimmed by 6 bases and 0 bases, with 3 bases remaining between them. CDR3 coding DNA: TGTGCCAGCAGCGTCTCTGGAAACACCATATATTTT. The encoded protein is CASSVSGNTIYF. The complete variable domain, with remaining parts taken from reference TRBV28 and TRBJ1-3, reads DVKVTQSSRYLVKRTGEKVFLECVQDMDHENMFWYRQDPGLGLRLIYFSYDVKMKEKGDIPEGYSVSREKKERFSLILESASTNQTSMYLCASSVSGNTIYFGEGSWLTVV.

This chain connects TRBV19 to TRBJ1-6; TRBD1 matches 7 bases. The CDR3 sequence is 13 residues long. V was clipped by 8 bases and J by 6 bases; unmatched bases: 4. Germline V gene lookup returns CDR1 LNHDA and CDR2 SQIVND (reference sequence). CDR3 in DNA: TGTGCCAGTGGGGGACAGATTAATTCACCCCTCCACTTT. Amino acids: CASGGQINSPLHF.

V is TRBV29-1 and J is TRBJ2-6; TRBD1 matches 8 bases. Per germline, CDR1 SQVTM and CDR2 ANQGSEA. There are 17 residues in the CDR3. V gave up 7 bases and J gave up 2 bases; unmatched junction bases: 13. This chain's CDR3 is CSAWEEDRGAGANVLTF. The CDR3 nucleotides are TGCAGCGCCTGGGAGGAAGACAGGGGAGCTGGGGCCAACGTCCTGACTTTC.

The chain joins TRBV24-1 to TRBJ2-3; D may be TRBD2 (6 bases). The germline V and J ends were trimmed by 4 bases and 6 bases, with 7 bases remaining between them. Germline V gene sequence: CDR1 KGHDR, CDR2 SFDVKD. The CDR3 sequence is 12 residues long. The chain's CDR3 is CATSDREDTQYF. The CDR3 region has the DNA TGTGCCACCAGTGACCGGGAGGATACGCAGTATTTT.

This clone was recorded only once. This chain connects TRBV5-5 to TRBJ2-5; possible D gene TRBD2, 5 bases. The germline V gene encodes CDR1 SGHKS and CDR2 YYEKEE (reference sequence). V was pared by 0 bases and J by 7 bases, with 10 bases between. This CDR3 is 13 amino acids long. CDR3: CASSLGLAGTQYF. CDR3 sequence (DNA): TGTGCCAGCAGCTTGGGCCTAGCTGGGACCCAGTACTTC.

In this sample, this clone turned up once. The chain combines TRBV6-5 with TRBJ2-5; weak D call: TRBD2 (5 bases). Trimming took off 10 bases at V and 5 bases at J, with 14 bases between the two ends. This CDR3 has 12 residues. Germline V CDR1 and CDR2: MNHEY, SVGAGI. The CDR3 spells CATWGARETQYF. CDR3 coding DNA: TGTGCCACCTGGGGAGCTCGGGAGACCCAGTACTTC.

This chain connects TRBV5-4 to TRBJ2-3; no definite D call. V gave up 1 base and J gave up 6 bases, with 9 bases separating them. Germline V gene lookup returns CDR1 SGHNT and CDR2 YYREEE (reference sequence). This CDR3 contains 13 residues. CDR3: CASSLYEPDTQYF. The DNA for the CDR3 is TGTGCCAGCAGCTTGTATGAGCCGGATACGCAGTATTTT. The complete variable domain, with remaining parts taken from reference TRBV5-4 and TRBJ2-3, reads ETGVTQSPTHLIKTRGQQVTLRCSSQSGHNTVSWYQQALGQGPQFIFQYYREEENGRGNFPPRFSGLQFPNYSSELNVNALELDDSALYLCASSLYEPDTQYFGPGTRLTVL.

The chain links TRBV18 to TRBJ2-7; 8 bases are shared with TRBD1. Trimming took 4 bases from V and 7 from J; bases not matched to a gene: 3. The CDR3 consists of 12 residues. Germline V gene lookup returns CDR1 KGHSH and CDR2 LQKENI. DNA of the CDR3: TGTGCCAGCTCACTGACAGGGGTGGAGCAGTACGTC. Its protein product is CASSLTGVEQYV.

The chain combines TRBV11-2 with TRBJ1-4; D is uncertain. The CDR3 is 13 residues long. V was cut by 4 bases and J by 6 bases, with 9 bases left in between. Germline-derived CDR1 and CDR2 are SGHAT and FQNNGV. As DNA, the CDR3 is TGTGCCAGCAGCTCAAGAGCCCATGAAAAACTGTTTTTT. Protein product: CASSSRAHEKLFF.

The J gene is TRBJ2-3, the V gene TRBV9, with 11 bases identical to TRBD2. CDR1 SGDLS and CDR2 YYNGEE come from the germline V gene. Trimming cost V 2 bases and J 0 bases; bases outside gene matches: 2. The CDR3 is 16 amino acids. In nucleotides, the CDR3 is TGTGCCAGCAGCGTCAGACTAGCGGGGAGCACAGATACGCAGTATTTT. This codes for CASSVRLAGSTDTQYF.

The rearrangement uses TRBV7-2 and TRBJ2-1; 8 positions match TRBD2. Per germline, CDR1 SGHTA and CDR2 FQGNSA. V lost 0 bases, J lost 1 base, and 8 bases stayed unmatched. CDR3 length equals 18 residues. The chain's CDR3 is CASSLAWSGGGSYNEQFF. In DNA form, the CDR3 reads TGTGCCAGCAGCTTAGCGTGGAGCGGGGGCGGATCCTACAATGAGCAGTTCTTC.

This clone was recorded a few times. In DNA form, the CDR3 reads TGTGCCAGCAGCCAAGTCCTACTACGGACAGGGGGCAGTAGGCAGTACTTC. This gives the protein CASSQVLLRTGGSRQYF. This sequence joins TRBV4-2 and TRBJ2-7; 11 bases align to TRBD1. CDR1 is LGHNA and CDR2 is YNFKEQ in the germline V gene. V gave up 1 base and J gave up 9 bases; unmatched junction bases: 14. This CDR3 spans 17 amino acids.

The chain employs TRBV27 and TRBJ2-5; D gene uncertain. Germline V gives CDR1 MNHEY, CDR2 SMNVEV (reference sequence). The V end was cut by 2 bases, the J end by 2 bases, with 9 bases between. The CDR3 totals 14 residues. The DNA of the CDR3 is TGTGCCAGCAGTTTACTTGGCGGACAAGAGACCCAGTACTTC. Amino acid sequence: CASSLLGGQETQYF.

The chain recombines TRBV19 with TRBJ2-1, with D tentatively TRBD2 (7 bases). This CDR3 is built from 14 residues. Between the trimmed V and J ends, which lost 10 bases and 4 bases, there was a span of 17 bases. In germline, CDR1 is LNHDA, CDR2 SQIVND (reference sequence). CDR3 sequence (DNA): TGTGCCACCTCGGGGGGCCCTTTTTACAATGAGCAGTTCTTC. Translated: CATSGGPFYNEQFF.

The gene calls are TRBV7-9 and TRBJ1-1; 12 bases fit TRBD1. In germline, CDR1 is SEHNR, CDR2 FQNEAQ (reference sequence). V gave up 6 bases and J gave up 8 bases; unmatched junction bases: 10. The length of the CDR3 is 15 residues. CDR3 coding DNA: TGTGCCAGCAGGAACTCGAGGGACAGGGGGCTGGAAGCTTTCTTT. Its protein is CASRNSRDRGLEAFF. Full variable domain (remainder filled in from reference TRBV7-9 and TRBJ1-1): DTGVSQNPRHKITKRGQNVTFRCDPISEHNRLYWYRQTLGQGPEFLTYFQNEAQLEKSRLLSDRFSAERPKGSFSTLEIQRTEQGDSAMYLCASRNSRDRGLEAFFGQGTRLTVV.

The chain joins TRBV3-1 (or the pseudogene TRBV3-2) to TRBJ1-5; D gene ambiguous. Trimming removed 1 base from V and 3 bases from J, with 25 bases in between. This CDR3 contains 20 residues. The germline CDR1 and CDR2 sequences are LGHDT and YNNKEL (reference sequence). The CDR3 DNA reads TGTGCCAGCAGCCAAGCTGACCCTCGGGAAAAGGGAGGGTTCAATCAGCCCCAGCATTTT. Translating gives CASSQADPREKGGFNQPQHF.

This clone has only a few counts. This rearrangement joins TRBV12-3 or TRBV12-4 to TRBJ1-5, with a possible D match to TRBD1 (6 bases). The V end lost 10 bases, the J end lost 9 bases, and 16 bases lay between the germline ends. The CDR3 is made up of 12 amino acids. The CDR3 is CATSGGAGPQHF. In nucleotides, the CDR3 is TGTGCCACCTCTGGGGGGGCAGGGCCCCAGCATTTT.

The CDR3 nucleotides read TGTGCCAGCAGCTTATATTCAGGACAGGGGGCCACTGAAGCTTTCTTT. Encoded protein: CASSLYSGQGATEAFF. This chain uses TRBV7-3 with TRBJ1-1; 11 nucleotides match TRBD1. Germline assignment: CDR1 SGHTA and CDR2 FQGTGA. The CDR3 spans 16 residues. The trim removed 2 bases at V and 4 bases at J, leaving 6 bases unmatched.

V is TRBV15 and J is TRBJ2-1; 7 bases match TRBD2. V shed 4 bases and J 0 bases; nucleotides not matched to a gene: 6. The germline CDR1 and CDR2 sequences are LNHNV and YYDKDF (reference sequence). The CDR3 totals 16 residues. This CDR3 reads CATSTPRGSSYNEQFF. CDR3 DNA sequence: TGTGCCACCAGCACCCCTCGCGGGAGCTCCTACAATGAGCAGTTCTTC.

This CDR3 reads CASSLDGPETQYF. CDR3 coding DNA: TGTGCCAGCAGCTTAGACGGTCCAGAGACCCAGTACTTC. The genes are TRBV11-3 and TRBJ2-5; D ambiguous. V lost 0 bases and J lost 4, with 6 bases in between. Germline CDR1 is SGHNT and CDR2 is YENEEA. CDR3 length: 13 residues.

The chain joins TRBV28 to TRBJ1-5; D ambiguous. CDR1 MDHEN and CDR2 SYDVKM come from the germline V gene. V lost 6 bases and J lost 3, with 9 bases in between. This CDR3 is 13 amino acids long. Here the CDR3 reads CASRSYPNQPQHF. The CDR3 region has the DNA TGTGCCAGCAGATCTTATCCCAATCAGCCCCAGCATTTT. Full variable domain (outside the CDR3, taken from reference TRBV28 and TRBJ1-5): DVKVTQSSRYLVKRTGEKVFLECVQDMDHENMFWYRQDPGLGLRLIYFSYDVKMKEKGDIPEGYSVSREKKERFSLILESASTNQTSMYLCASRSYPNQPQHFGDGTRLSIL.

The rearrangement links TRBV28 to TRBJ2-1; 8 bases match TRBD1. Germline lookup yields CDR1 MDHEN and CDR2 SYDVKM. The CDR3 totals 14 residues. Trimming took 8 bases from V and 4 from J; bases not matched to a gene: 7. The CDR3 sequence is CASRHRGAYNEQFF. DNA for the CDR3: TGTGCCAGCCGGCACAGGGGGGCATACAATGAGCAGTTCTTC. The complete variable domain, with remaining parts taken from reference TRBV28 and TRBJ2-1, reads DVKVTQSSRYLVKRTGEKVFLECVQDMDHENMFWYRQDPGLGLRLIYFSYDVKMKEKGDIPEGYSVSREKKERFSLILESASTNQTSMYLCASRHRGAYNEQFFGPGTRLTVL.

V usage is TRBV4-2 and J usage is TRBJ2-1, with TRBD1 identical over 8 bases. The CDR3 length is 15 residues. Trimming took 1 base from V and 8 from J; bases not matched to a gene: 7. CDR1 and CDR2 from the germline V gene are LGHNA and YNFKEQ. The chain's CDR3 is CASSQAATTGDEQFF. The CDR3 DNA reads TGTGCCAGCAGCCAAGCCGCCACGACAGGGGATGAGCAGTTCTTC.

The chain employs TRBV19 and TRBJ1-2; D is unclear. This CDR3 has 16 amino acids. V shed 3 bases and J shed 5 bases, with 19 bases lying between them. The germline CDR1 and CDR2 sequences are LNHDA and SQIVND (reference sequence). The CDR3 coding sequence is TGTGCCAGTAGTATGGAATCAGGCCCTGAGGGATATGGCTACACCTTC. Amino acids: CASSMESGPEGYGYTF.